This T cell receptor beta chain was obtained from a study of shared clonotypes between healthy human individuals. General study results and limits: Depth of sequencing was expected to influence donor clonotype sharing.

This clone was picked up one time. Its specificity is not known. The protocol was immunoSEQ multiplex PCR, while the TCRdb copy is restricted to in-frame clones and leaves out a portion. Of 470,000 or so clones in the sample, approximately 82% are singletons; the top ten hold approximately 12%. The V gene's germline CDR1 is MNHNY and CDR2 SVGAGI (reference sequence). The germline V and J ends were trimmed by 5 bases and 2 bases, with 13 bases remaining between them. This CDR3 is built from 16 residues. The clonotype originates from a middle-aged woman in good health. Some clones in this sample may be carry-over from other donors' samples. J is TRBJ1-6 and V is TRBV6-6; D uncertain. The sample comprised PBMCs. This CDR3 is CASSPPTGTYNSPLHF. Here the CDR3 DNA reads TGTGCCAGCAGTCCCCCGACGGGAACCTATAATTCACCCCTCCACTTT.